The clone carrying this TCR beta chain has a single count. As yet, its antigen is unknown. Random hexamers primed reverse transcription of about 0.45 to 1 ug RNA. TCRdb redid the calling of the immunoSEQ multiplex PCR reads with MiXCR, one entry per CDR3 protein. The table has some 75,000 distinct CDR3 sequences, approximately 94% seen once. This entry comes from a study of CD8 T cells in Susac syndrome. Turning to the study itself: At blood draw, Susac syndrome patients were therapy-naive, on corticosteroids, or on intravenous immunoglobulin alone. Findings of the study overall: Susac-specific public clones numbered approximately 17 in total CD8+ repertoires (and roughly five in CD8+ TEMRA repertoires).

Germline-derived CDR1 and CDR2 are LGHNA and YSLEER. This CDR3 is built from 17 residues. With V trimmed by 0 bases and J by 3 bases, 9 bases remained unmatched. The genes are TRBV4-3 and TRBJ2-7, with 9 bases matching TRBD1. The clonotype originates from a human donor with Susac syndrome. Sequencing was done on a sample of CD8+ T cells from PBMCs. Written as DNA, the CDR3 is TGCGCCAGCAGCCAAGATTCGTGGACAGGGGTCGACTACGAGCAGTACTTC. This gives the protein CASSQDSWTGVDYEQYF.